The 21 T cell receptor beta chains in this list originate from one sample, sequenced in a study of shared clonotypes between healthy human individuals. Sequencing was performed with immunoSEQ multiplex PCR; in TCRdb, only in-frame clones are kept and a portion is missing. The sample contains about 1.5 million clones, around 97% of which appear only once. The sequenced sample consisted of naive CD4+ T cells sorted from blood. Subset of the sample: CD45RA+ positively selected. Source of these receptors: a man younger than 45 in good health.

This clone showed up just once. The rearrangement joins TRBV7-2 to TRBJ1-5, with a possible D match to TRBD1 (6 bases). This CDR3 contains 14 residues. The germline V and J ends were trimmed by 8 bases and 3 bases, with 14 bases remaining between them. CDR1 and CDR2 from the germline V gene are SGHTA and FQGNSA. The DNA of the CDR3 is TGTGCCAGCGGTCGGACAGCTAACAATCAGCCCCAGCATTTT. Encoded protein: CASGRTANNQPQHF.

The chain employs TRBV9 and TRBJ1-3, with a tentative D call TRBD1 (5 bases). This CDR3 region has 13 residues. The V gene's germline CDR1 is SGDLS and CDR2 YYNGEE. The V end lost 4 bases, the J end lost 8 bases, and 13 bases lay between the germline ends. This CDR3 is CASSQGNRDTIYF. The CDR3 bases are TGTGCCAGCAGCCAGGGCAACCGGGACACCATATATTTT.

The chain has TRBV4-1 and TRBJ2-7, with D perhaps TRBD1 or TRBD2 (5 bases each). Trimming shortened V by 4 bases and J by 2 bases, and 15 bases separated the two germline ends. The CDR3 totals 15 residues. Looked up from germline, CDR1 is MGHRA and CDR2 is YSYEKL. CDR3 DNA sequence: TGCGCCAGCAGCCGTTTACTAGAGGGGACCTACGAGCAGTACTTC. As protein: CASSRLLEGTYEQYF.

For the CDR3, the DNA is TGTGCCAGTAGTATCCAGGGGGCGGGAGTTGAGCAGTTCTTC. This sequence encodes CASSIQGAGVEQFF. The chain links TRBV19 to TRBJ2-1; a possible D gene is TRBD1 (8 bases). The CDR3 consists of 14 residues. V was cut by 3 bases and J by 9 bases, with 15 bases left in between. CDR1 and CDR2 (germline): LNHDA, SQIVND (reference sequence).

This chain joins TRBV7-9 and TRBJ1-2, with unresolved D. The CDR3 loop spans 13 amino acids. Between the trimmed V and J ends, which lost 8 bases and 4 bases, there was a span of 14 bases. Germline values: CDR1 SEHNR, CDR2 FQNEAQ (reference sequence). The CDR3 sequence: CASLLMGAYGYTF. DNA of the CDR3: TGTGCCAGCCTTCTCATGGGAGCCTATGGCTACACCTTC.

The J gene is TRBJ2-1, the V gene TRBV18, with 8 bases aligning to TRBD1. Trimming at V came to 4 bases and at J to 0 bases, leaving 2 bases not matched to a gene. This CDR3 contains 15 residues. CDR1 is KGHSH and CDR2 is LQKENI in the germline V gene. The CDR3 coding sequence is TGTGCCAGCTCACGTACAGGGGGCTCCTACAATGAGCAGTTCTTC. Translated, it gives CASSRTGGSYNEQFF.

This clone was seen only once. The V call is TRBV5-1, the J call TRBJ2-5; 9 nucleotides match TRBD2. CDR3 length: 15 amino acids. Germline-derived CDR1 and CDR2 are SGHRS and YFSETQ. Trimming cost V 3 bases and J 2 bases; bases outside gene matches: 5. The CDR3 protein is CASSSGAGGQETQYF. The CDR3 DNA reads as TGCGCCAGCAGCTCCGGGGCGGGAGGGCAAGAGACCCAGTACTTC.

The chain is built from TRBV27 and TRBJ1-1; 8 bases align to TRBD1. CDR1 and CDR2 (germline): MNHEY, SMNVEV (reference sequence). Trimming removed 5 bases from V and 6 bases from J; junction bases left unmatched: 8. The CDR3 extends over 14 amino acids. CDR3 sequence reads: CASSRTGGGPEAFF. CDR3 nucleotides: TGTGCCAGCAGTCGAACAGGGGGGGGCCCTGAAGCTTTCTTT.

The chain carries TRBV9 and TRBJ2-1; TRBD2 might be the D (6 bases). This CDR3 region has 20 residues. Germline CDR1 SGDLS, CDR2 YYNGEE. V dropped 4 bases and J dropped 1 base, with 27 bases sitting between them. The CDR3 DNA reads TGTGCCAGCAGCCACCCGAGGGGCGGGAAAAATATTGGGTCCTACAATGAGCAGTTCTTC. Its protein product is CASSHPRGGKNIGSYNEQFF.

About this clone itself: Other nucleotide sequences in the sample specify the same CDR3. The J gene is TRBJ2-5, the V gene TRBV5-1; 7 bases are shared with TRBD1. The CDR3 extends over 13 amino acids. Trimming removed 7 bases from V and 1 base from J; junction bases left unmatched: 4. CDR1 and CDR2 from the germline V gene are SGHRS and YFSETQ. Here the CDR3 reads CASSGGPQETQYF. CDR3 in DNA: TGCGCCAGCTCAGGGGGTCCCCAAGAGACCCAGTACTTC.

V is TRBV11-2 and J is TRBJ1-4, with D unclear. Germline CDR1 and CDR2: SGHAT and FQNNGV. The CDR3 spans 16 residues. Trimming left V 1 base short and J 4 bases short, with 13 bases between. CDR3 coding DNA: TGTGCCAGCAGCTTAGTTCCGGGGATCCTTAATGAAAAACTGTTTTTT. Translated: CASSLVPGILNEKLFF.

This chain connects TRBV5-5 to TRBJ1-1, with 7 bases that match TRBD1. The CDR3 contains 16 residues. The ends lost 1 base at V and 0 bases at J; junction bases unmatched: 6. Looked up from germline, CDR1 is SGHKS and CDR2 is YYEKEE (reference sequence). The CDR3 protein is CASSLRFQGVNTEAFF. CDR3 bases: TGTGCCAGCAGCTTGAGGTTCCAGGGGGTGAACACTGAAGCTTTCTTT.

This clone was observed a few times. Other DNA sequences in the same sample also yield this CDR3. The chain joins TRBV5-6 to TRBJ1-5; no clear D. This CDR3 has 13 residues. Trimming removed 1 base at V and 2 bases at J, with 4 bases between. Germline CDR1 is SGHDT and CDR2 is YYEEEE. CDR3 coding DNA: TGTGCCAGCAGCTTGACAGGCAATCAGCCCCAGCATTTT. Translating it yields CASSLTGNQPQHF.

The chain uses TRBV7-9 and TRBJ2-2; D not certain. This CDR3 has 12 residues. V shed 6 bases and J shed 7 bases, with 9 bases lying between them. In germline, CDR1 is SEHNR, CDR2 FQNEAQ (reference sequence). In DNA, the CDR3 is TGTGCCAGCAGTTTTAAGTACGGGGAGCTGTTTTTT. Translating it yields CASSFKYGELFF.

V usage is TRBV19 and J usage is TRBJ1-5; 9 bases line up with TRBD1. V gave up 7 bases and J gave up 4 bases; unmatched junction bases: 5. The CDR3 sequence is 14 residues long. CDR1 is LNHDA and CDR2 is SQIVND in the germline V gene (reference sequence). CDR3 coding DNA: TGTGCCAGTACCCCGGGACAGGGAAATCAGCCCCAGCATTTT. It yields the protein CASTPGQGNQPQHF.

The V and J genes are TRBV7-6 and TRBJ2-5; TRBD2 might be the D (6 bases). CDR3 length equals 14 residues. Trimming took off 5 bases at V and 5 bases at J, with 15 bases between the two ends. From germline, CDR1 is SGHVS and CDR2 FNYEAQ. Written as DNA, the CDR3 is TGTGCCAGCAGCACGCGGACGGGAGAGGAGACCCAGTACTTC. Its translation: CASSTRTGEETQYF.

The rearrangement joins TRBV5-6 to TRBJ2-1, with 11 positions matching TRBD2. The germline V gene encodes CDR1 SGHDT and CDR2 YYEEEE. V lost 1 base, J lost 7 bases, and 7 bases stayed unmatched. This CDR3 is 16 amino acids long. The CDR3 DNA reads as TGTGCCAGCAGCTTGATAGCGGGAGGGCGTTGGAATGAGCAGTTCTTC. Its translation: CASSLIAGGRWNEQFF.

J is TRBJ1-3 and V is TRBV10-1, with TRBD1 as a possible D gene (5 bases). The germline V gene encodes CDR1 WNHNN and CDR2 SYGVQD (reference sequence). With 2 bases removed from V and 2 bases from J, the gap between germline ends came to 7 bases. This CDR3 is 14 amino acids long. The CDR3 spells CASSEDRTGNTIYF. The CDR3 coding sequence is TGCGCCAGCAGTGAGGACAGAACTGGAAACACCATATATTTT.

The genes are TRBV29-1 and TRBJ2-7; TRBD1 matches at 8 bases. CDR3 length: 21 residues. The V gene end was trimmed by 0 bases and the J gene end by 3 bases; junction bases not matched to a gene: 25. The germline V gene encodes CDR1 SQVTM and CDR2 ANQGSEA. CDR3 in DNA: TGCAGCGTTGAAGAGCAAGAGTGGACAGGGCCCACGAACCTAGATTTCTACGAGCAGTACTTC. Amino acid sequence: CSVEEQEWTGPTNLDFYEQYF.

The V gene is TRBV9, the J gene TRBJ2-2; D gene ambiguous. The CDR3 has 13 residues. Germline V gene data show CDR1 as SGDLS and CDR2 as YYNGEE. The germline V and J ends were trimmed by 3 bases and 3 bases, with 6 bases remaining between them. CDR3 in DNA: TGTGCCAGCAGCGCCGACCACACCGGGGAGCTGTTTTTT. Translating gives CASSADHTGELFF. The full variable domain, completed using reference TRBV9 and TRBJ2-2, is DSGVTQTPKHLITATGQRVTLRCSPRSGDLSVYWYQQSLDQGLQFLIQYYNGEERAKGNILERFSAQQFPDLHSELNLSSLELGDSALYFCASSADHTGELFFGEGSRLTVL.

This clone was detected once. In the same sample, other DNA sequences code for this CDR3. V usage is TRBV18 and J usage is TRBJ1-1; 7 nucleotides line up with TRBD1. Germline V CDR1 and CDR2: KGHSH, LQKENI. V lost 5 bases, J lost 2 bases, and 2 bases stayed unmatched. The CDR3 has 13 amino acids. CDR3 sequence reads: CASSRDRNTEAFF. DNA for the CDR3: TGTGCCAGCTCAAGGGACAGAAACACTGAAGCTTTCTTT.